Listed here are 14 T cell receptor beta chains from one sample, sequenced in a study of glioma-infiltrating T cells after dendritic cell vaccination. Assay: immunoSEQ multiplex PCR; the TCRdb copy retains only in-frame clones and omits some. The repertoire holds roughly 100,000 clones, with about four fifths as singletons. Sequenced material: blood, taken before dendritic cell vaccination. The receptor set was obtained from a human donor with glioblastoma.

The rearrangement links TRBV7-9 to TRBJ2-5, with TRBD1 as a possible D gene (5 bases). V was trimmed by 4 bases and J by 4 bases, leaving 16 bases between them. The CDR3 spans 15 residues. The germline V gene has CDR1 SEHNR and CDR2 FQNEAQ (reference sequence). CDR3 nucleotide sequence: TGTGCCAGCAGCTATAGTTACAGGCCACGAGAGACCCAGTACTTC. Its protein is CASSYSYRPRETQYF.

This sequence joins TRBV28 and TRBJ2-7, with D possibly being TRBD1 (6 bases). The germline V gene has CDR1 MDHEN and CDR2 SYDVKM. Trimming left V 6 bases short and J 6 bases short, with 12 bases between. The CDR3 extends over 12 amino acids. This CDR3 reads CASREQGPEQYF. Written as DNA, the CDR3 is TGTGCCAGCAGGGAACAGGGCCCCGAGCAGTACTTC.

This clone was counted between two and nine times. The CDR3 sequence is CASIGLAGAGELFF. CDR3 DNA: TGTGCCAGTATAGGGCTAGCGGGGGCCGGGGAGCTGTTTTTT. The rearrangement joins TRBV19 to TRBJ2-2, with 10 positions matching TRBD2. CDR1 is LNHDA and CDR2 is SQIVND in the germline V gene (reference sequence). The junction had 5 bases not matched to a gene; V was cut back by 7 bases and J by 6 bases. This CDR3 spans 14 amino acids.

The V and J genes are TRBV28 and TRBJ1-5; 7 bases map to TRBD1. The CDR3 covers 14 residues. The V gene end was trimmed by 4 bases and the J gene end by 0 bases; junction bases not matched to a gene: 0. Looked up from germline, CDR1 is MDHEN and CDR2 is SYDVKM. The CDR3 spells CASSWTGSNQPQHF. As DNA, the CDR3 is TGTGCCAGCAGTTGGACAGGTAGCAATCAGCCCCAGCATTTT.

The J gene is TRBJ2-5, the V gene TRBV6-6; 7 nucleotides agree with TRBD1. Germline assignment: CDR1 MNHNY and CDR2 SVGAGI (reference sequence). This CDR3 has 13 residues. The junction had 2 bases not matched to a gene; V was cut back by 4 bases and J by 3 bases. The chain's CDR3 is CASSSGTEETQYF. In DNA form, the CDR3 reads TGTGCCAGCAGTTCCGGGACAGAAGAGACCCAGTACTTC.

The genes are TRBV4-1 and TRBJ1-2; 9 nucleotides match TRBD1. The J segment lost 5 bases and the V segment lost 5 bases, leaving 6 bases of the junction unmatched. The CDR3 loop spans 14 amino acids. The germline V gene encodes CDR1 MGHRA and CDR2 YSYEKL. CDR3 residues: CASSSGQGQYGYTF. CDR3 nucleotides: TGCGCCAGCAGCTCGGGACAGGGACAATATGGCTACACCTTC.

The chain links TRBV7-6 to TRBJ1-1, with TRBD1 matching 8 bases. The CDR3 spans 14 residues. Germline trimming cut 3 bases from V and 4 bases from J; bases unmatched to any gene: 4. Looked up from germline, CDR1 is SGHVS and CDR2 is FNYEAQ. The CDR3: CASSFGQGATEAFF. The CDR3 DNA sequence: TGTGCCAGCAGCTTCGGACAGGGTGCCACTGAAGCTTTCTTT.

This chain links TRBV25-1 with TRBJ1-2; D is perhaps TRBD1 (5 bases). This CDR3 is built from 14 residues. Looked up from germline, CDR1 is MGHDK and CDR2 is SYGVNS. With 5 bases removed from V and 2 bases from J, the gap between germline ends came to 12 bases. The CDR3 coding sequence is TGTGCCAGCAGTCCCTTTGGGGGGAACTATGGCTACACCTTC. Translating gives CASSPFGGNYGYTF.

This clone was seen a single time. The gene calls are TRBV20-1 and TRBJ1-1; D ambiguous. The V gene's germline CDR1 is DFQATT and CDR2 SNEGSKA (reference sequence). This CDR3 spans 11 amino acids. Trimming took 3 bases from V and 0 from J, leaving 2 bases between them. This CDR3 is CSASMNTEAFF. The CDR3 DNA reads TGCAGTGCTAGTATGAACACTGAAGCTTTCTTT.

The CDR3 DNA sequence: TGTGCCAGCAGTGAGAGTAGCTCCTACGAGCAGTACTTC. It specifies CASSESSSYEQYF. The chain links TRBV6-6 to TRBJ2-7, with D unclear. Germline V gene data show CDR1 as MNHNY and CDR2 as SVGAGI (reference sequence). The CDR3 is made up of 13 amino acids. V gave up 5 bases and J gave up 0 bases, with 8 bases separating them.

V usage is TRBV7-6 and J usage is TRBJ2-1, with a tentative D call TRBD1 (6 bases). CDR3 length: 17 residues. V lost 5 bases and J lost 0, with 17 bases in between. The germline V gene has CDR1 SGHVS and CDR2 FNYEAQ. As DNA, the CDR3 is TGTGCCAGCAGCAATATTGCAGGACAGAACTCCTACAATGAGCAGTTCTTC. Its translation is CASSNIAGQNSYNEQFF.

This clone was seen a handful of times. This chain links TRBV9 with TRBJ2-3; 9 nucleotides line up with TRBD1. Germline V gene lookup returns CDR1 SGDLS and CDR2 YYNGEE. Trimming took 3 bases from V and 4 from J; bases not matched to a gene: 9. This CDR3 spans 16 amino acids. DNA of the CDR3: TGTGCCAGCAGCGAGGGGACAGGGACCGGGGCAGATACGCAGTATTTT. Translation: CASSEGTGTGADTQYF.

The chain has TRBV5-6 and TRBJ2-7; the D gene is possibly TRBD1 (5 bases). Trimming took off 0 bases at V and 2 bases at J, with 15 bases between the two ends. This CDR3 spans 16 amino acids. Germline V gene sequence: CDR1 SGHDT, CDR2 YYEEEE. As DNA, the CDR3 is TGTGCCAGCAGCTTGGAGTTTCCGGACAAACCCTACGAGCAGTACTTC. This codes for CASSLEFPDKPYEQYF.

The chain combines TRBV2 with TRBJ1-2, with 8 bases identical to TRBD1. The CDR3 sequence is 14 residues long. The germline gives CDR1 SNHLY, CDR2 FYNNEI. The ends lost 7 bases at V and 2 bases at J; junction bases unmatched: 6. The CDR3 nucleotides are TGTGCCAGCATCCTCCAGGGGGCAAACTATGGCTACACCTTC. Protein: CASILQGANYGYTF.